The 8 T cell receptor beta chains below all came from one sample that was sequenced in a study of T cells after yellow fever vaccination. TCRdb fed the 5' RACE reads into MiXCR, producing one record per CDR3 protein. The sample shows 620,000 or so distinct CDR3 sequences, 9% to 15% of them seen only once. The specimen was PBMCs, collected on the day of the yellow fever booster vaccination. These receptor sequences come from a young man who received the YFV17D yellow fever vaccine.

This clonotype was observed a few times. The genes are TRBV6-5 and TRBJ1-2, with D hard to call. CDR1 and CDR2 from the germline V gene are MNHEY and SVGAGI. This CDR3 region has 11 residues. V lost 10 bases, J lost 5 bases, and 11 bases lay in between. The CDR3 spells CATASGYGYTF. CDR3 DNA: TGTGCCACCGCCTCGGGGTATGGCTACACCTTC.

The CDR3 here is CASSEWQKQFF. CDR3 bases: TGTGCCAGCAGTGAATGGCAAAAGCAGTTCTTC. The chain joins TRBV6-1 to TRBJ2-1, with D unclear. The CDR3 is made up of 11 amino acids. V shed 2 bases and J shed 11 bases, with 7 bases lying between them. Germline V gene sequence: CDR1 MNHNS, CDR2 SASEGT.

The chain joins TRBV6-2 or TRBV6-3 to TRBJ2-7, with D perhaps assigned TRBD1 or TRBD2 (5 bases each). Trimming removed 0 bases from V and 4 bases from J, with 19 bases in between. The CDR3 is 17 residues long. The germline V gene has CDR1 MNHEY and CDR2 SVGEGT. Here the CDR3 reads CASSYSKGSLRGYEQYF. The CDR3 bases are TGTGCCAGCAGTTACTCGAAGGGGAGCCTCCGTGGTTACGAGCAGTACTTC.

The chain employs TRBV7-6 and TRBJ2-3; D uncertain. The CDR3 length is 14 residues. CDR1 SGHVS and CDR2 FNYEAQ come from the germline V gene. V lost 0 bases and J lost 2, with 6 bases in between. CDR3 loop: CASSLAPNTDTQYF. The CDR3 nucleotides are TGTGCCAGCAGCTTAGCCCCGAACACAGATACGCAGTATTTT.

This clonotype has only a few counts. V gene TRBV18 combines with J gene TRBJ2-7, with 8 bases matching TRBD1. V shed 3 bases, J shed 2 bases, and the junction held 3 bases outside the gene matches. The CDR3 length is 14 residues. Germline CDR1 is KGHSH and CDR2 is LQKENI. CDR3 DNA: TGTGCCAGCTCACCGTGGACAGGGCCCTACGAGCAGTACTTC. This gives the protein CASSPWTGPYEQYF.

This clonotype appeared once. The chain links TRBV5-1 to TRBJ2-7; either TRBD1 or TRBD2 may fit D (6 bases each). This CDR3 contains 16 residues. Trimming left V 0 bases short and J 1 base short, with 14 bases between. CDR1 is SGHRS and CDR2 is YFSETQ in the germline V gene. The CDR3 is CASSLGARGGSYEQYF. The CDR3 nucleotides read TGCGCCAGCAGCTTGGGAGCCAGGGGAGGTTCCTACGAGCAGTACTTC.

The rearrangement links TRBV5-1 to TRBJ2-7; 13 positions match TRBD2. Trimming took 0 bases from V and 3 from J; bases not matched to a gene: 3. CDR1 and CDR2 (germline): SGHRS, YFSETQ. The CDR3 covers 16 residues. The CDR3 bases are TGCGCCAGCAGCTTGGTAACTAGCGGGAGGGACTACGAGCAGTACTTC. As protein: CASSLVTSGRDYEQYF.

The chain carries TRBV20-1 and TRBJ2-2, with D perhaps assigned TRBD1 or TRBD2 (7 bases each). This CDR3 has 22 amino acids. Germline assignment: CDR1 DFQATT and CDR2 SNEGSKA (reference sequence). V gave up 6 bases and J gave up 6 bases, with 41 bases separating them. The CDR3 here is CSATADRESVIPTGREPGELFF. The CDR3 coding sequence is TGCAGTGCCACAGCCGACAGGGAGTCTGTGATACCGACAGGGAGGGAGCCCGGGGAGCTGTTTTTT.